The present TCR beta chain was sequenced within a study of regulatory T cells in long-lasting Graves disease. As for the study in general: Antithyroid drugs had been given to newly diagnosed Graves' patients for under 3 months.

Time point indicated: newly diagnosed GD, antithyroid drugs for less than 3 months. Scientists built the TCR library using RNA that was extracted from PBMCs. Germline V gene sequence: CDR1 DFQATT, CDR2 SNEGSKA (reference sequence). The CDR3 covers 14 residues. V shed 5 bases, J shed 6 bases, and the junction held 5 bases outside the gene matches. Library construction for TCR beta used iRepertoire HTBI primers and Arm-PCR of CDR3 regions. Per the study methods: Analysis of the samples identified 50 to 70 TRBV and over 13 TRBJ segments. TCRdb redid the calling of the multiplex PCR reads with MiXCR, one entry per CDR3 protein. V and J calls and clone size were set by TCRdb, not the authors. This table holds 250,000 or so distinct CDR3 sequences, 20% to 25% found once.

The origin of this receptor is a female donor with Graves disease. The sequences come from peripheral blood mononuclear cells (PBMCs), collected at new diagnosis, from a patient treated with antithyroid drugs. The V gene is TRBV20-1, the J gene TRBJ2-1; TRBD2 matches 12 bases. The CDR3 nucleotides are TGCAGTGCTGAGACTAGCGGGAGAGGCAATGAGCAGTTCTTC. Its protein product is CSAETSGRGNEQFF.